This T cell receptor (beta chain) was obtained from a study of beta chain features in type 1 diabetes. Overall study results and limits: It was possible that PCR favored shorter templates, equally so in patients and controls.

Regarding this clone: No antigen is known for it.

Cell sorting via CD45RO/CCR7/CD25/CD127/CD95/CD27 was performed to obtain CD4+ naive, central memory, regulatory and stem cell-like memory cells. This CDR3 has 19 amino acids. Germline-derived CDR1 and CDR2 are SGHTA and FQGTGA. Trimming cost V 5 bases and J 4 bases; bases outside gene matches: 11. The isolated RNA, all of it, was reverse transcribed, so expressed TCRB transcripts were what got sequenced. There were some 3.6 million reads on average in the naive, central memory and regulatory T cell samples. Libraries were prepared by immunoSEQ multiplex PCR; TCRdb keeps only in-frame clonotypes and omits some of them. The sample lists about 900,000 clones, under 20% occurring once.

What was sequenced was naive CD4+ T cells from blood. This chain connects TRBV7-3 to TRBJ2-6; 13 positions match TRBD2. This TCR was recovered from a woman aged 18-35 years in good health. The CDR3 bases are TGTGCCAGCAGCATCTGGACTAGCGGGAGAATACCCGGGGCCAACGTCCTGACTTTC. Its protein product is CASSIWTSGRIPGANVLTF.